Sequencing of this TCR beta chain was carried out in a study of T cells in Graves' hyperthyroidism and ophthalmopathy. A remark on this clonotype: Its antigen is still unknown.

RNA transcripts gave rise to amplified TCR beta CDR3 regions. First-round RT-PCR of the TCR CDR3 relied on the HTBI primer set. MiXCR was run by TCRdb on the multiplex PCR reads, yielding one entry per CDR3 protein. The table records approximately 740,000 distinct CDR3 sequences, about 15% of them present only once. Overall study findings and caveats: Most thyroid clonotypes expanded above 0.001 were also detected in blood.

Graves' hyperthyroidism was deemed stable absent ophthalmopathy progression within 18 months. Pregnant or lactating patients were excluded, as were those with uncontrolled infection or other autoimmune disease. Fresh 10 ml peripheral blood yielded PBMCs. The CDR3 is made up of 16 amino acids. From germline, CDR1 is SGHRS and CDR2 YFSETQ. Trimming took 4 bases from V and 8 from J, leaving 21 bases between them. This clonotype originated in a woman under 30 with Graves' hyperthyroidism. The J gene is TRBJ1-4, the V gene TRBV5-1, with a possible D match to TRBD1 (6 bases). Sequencing was performed on blood. In nucleotides, the CDR3 is TGCGCCAGCAGCCCCCTGACCTCGGGGGCACGGGAAAAACTGTTTTTT. The encoded protein is CASSPLTSGAREKLFF.